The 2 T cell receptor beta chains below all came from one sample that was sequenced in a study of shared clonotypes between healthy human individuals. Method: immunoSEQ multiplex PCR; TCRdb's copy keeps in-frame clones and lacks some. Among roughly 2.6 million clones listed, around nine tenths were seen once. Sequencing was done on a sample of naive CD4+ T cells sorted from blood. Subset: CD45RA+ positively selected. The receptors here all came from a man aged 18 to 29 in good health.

The CDR3: CASRLLGQGDTGELFF. The CDR3, as DNA: TGTGCAAGTCGCTTGTTGGGACAGGGTGACACCGGGGAGCTGTTTTTT. The chain has TRBV12-2 and TRBJ2-2; no DNA check was done on the table's D call, TRBD1. TRBV12-2 is annotated as a pseudogene. The CDR3 consists of 16 residues.

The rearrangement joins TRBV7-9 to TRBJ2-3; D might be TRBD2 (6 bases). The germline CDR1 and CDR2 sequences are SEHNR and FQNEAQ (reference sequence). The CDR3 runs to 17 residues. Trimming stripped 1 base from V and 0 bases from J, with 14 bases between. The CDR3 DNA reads TGTGCCAGCAGCTTAGAACTCGGAGGGACTAGCACAGATACGCAGTATTTT. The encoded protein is CASSLELGGTSTDTQYF.